These T cell receptor beta chains were read from a single sample in a study of cytomegalovirus exposure and HLA in healthy donors. TCRdb keeps only in-frame clones here, not all; method: immunoSEQ multiplex PCR. The data contain under 150,000 clones, about 59% of them singletons. Sequenced input: PBMCs. These receptors were collected from a woman aged 40 to 50 in good health and CMV-seropositive. Both conserved end residues are part of each CDR3. Fields, in order: J gene, clone size, V gene, D gene, CDR3 DNA, CDR3 protein. D genes are given only for firm matches. Part of the rows lack a size; the others show once, few, many or a class for expanded clones.

J gene: TRBJ2-2; clone size: NA; V gene: TRBV14; D gene: NA; CDR3 DNA: TGTGCCAGCAGCCTCAGAGGTCTAGCTAGGAACACCGGGGAGCTGTTTTTT; CDR3 protein: CASSLRGLARNTGELFF
J gene: TRBJ1-1; clone size: once; V gene: TRBV11-1; D gene: NA; CDR3 DNA: TGTGCCAGCAGCTACCTCTCAGGGAATACTGAAGCTTTCTTT; CDR3 protein: CASSYLSGNTEAFF
J gene: TRBJ1-4; clone size: NA; V gene: TRBV25-1; D gene: NA; CDR3 DNA: TGTGCCAGCAGTGAGTGGGCAGTAGATCCAACTAATGAAAAACTGTTTTTT; CDR3 protein: CASSEWAVDPTNEKLFF
J gene: TRBJ1-1; clone size: NA; V gene: TRBV28; D gene: NA; CDR3 DNA: TGTGCCAGCAGTTCCGGGGGGAGGACTTACACTGAAGCTTTCTTT; CDR3 protein: CASSSGGRTYTEAFF
J gene: TRBJ1-4; clone size: few; V gene: TRBV6-5; D gene: TRBD1; CDR3 DNA: TGTGCCAGCACCAGACAGGGGGGTGGAAAACTGTTTTTT; CDR3 protein: CASTRQGGGKLFF
J gene: TRBJ1-3; clone size: NA; V gene: TRBV10-3; D gene: TRBD1; CDR3 DNA: TGTGCCATCAGGGGGACAGGGGGAGGAAACACCATATATTTT; CDR3 protein: CAIRGTGGGNTIYF
J gene: TRBJ2-5; clone size: NA; V gene: TRBV2; D gene: TRBD1; CDR3 DNA: TGTGCCAGCAGAGGACAGGGGTGGGAGACCCAGTACTTC; CDR3 protein: CASRGQGWETQYF
J gene: TRBJ2-5; clone size: NA; V gene: TRBV29-1; D gene: NA; CDR3 DNA: TGCAGCGTTGATCAGGGGTCCACCCAAGAGACCCAGTACTTC; CDR3 protein: CSVDQGSTQETQYF
J gene: TRBJ2-5; clone size: NA; V gene: TRBV5-1; D gene: TRBD1; CDR3 DNA: TGCGCCAGCAGCTCATCCCAGGGGGCAGAAGAGACCCAGTACTTC; CDR3 protein: CASSSSQGAEETQYF
J gene: TRBJ2-1; clone size: few; V gene: TRBV7-9; D gene: TRBD2; CDR3 DNA: TGTGCCAGCAGCTTATCATCACTAGCGGGAGGGGATGAGCAGTTCTTC; CDR3 protein: CASSLSSLAGGDEQFF
J gene: TRBJ2-1; clone size: NA; V gene: TRBV5-1; D gene: TRBD2; CDR3 DNA: TGCGCCAGCAGCTTGGCAGCGGGAGTCTACAATGAGCAGTTCTTC; CDR3 protein: CASSLAAGVYNEQFF
J gene: TRBJ2-5; clone size: NA; V gene: TRBV12-5; D gene: TRBD1; CDR3 DNA: TGTGCTAGTGGTTTGGTGCGACAGGGGTTGGAGACCCAGTACTTC; CDR3 protein: CASGLVRQGLETQYF